Listed below are T cell receptor beta chains from one sample, sequenced in a study of blood T cell repertoires in COVID-19. Sequenced by immunoSEQ multiplex PCR; TCRdb stores in-frame clones only, minus some. The sample contains 45,000 to 55,000 clones, less than 85% of which appear only once. The specimen sequenced was peripheral blood. Every receptor here comes from a human donor in a cohort sampled during active COVID-19. Both conserved end residues are part of each CDR3. D genes are given only for firm matches. The size entry is marked missing in some rows and otherwise reads once, few, many or a size class.

. | TRBJ2-3 | 14 | TRBD2 | TRBV19 | CASSPSGGPDTQYF | TGTGCCAGTAGTCCTAGCGGGGGGCCAGATACGCAGTATTTT
. | TRBJ2-2 | 15 | . | TRBV4-3 | CASSQGLARVGELFF | TGCGCCAGCAGCCAAGGGCTAGCTCGGGTCGGGGAGCTGTTTTTT
. | TRBJ2-7 | 12 | . | TRBV25-1 | CASSESGGEQYF | TGTGCCAGCAGTGAATCAGGAGGCGAGCAGTACTTC
. | TRBJ1-3 | 15 | TRBD1 | TRBV29-1 | CSVGTGGSVGNTIYF | TGCAGCGTTGGCACAGGGGGCAGTGTAGGAAACACCATATATTTT
. | TRBJ1-4 | 16 | . | TRBV7-2 | CASSSQRAPVNEKLFF | TGTGCCAGCAGCTCCCAGCGAGCACCTGTAAATGAAAAACTGTTTTTT
once | TRBJ1-5 | 13 | . | TRBV6-5 | CASRQVNNQPQHF | TGTGCCAGCAGACAGGTTAACAATCAGCCCCAGCATTTT
. | TRBJ2-3 | 16 | . | TRBV7-2 | CASTSPPGHRTDTQYF | TGTGCCAGCACCTCCCCCCCTGGACACCGCACAGATACGCAGTATTTT
. | TRBJ1-2 | 13 | . | TRBV5-6 | CASSLVGQDGYTF | TGTGCCAGCAGCTTGGTCGGCCAGGATGGCTACACCTTC
. | TRBJ1-2 | 18 | . | TRBV5-1 | CASSFQAPTEKLFYGYTF | TGCGCCAGCAGCTTCCAGGCCCCGACAGAAAAACTATTCTATGGCTACACCTTC
. | TRBJ1-2 | 15 | . | TRBV21-1 | CASSKGGIGGSGYTF | TGTGCCAGCAGCAAAGGAGGCATCGGAGGATCGGGCTACACCTTC
. | TRBJ1-4 | 14 | . | TRBV28 | CASRGGGANEKLFF | TGTGCCAGCAGGGGGGGTGGGGCTAATGAAAAACTGTTTTTT
. | TRBJ2-7 | 14 | . | TRBV11-2 | CASSLDRGSYEQYF | TGTGCCAGCAGCTTAGACAGGGGTTCCTACGAGCAGTACTTC
. | TRBJ2-1 | 19 | TRBD2 | TRBV3-1/TRBV3-2 | CASSQPSTSGGSSYNEQFF | TGTGCCAGCAGCCAACCTTCGACTAGCGGGGGAAGCTCCTACAATGAGCAGTTCTTC
once | TRBJ1-1 | 12 | . | TRBV7-2 | CASSAGSTEAFF | TGTGCCAGCAGCGCCGGTAGCACTGAAGCTTTCTTT
. | TRBJ2-7 | 17 | . | TRBV5-6 | CASSFRRRPLEGYEQYF | TGTGCCAGCAGCTTCCGTCGCAGGCCCCTGGAGGGCTACGAGCAGTACTTC
. | TRBJ1-4 | 15 | . | TRBV9 | CASSIKTGSYEKLFF | TGTGCCAGCAGCATAAAGACAGGATCATATGAAAAACTGTTTTTT
few | TRBJ1-2 | 15 | TRBD1 | TRBV3-1/TRBV3-2 | CASSQDGDSNYGYTF | TGTGCCAGCAGCCAAGATGGGGACAGCAACTATGGCTACACCTTC
once | TRBJ1-2 | 15 | . | TRBV3-1/TRBV3-2 | CASSLRDTQNYGYTF | TGTGCCAGCAGCCTACGGGACACCCAAAACTATGGCTACACCTTC
. | TRBJ1-3 | 11 | . | TRBV10-3 | CAISGGNTIYF | TGTGCCATCAGCGGGGGAAACACCATATATTTT
. | TRBJ2-3 | 15 | . | TRBV7-2 | CASSSAAGPADTQYF | TGTGCCAGCAGCTCCGCGGCGGGCCCGGCAGATACGCAGTATTTT
. | TRBJ2-1 | 15 | TRBD2 | TRBV18 | CASSGSSGGANEQFF | TGTGCCAGCTCCGGCTCTAGCGGGGGGGCAAATGAGCAGTTCTTC
once | TRBJ2-2 | 11 | . | TRBV20-1 | CSARGGRELFF | TGCAGTGCTAGAGGTGGCCGGGAGCTGTTTTTT
. | TRBJ1-1 | 15 | TRBD1 | TRBV29-1 | CSDLPGQGTFTEAFF | TGCAGCGATCTACCGGGACAGGGTACTTTCACTGAAGCTTTCTTT
. | TRBJ1-1 | 15 | . | TRBV6-5 | CASSYNGGENTEAFF | TGTGCCAGCAGTTACAATGGGGGGGAGAACACTGAAGCTTTCTTT